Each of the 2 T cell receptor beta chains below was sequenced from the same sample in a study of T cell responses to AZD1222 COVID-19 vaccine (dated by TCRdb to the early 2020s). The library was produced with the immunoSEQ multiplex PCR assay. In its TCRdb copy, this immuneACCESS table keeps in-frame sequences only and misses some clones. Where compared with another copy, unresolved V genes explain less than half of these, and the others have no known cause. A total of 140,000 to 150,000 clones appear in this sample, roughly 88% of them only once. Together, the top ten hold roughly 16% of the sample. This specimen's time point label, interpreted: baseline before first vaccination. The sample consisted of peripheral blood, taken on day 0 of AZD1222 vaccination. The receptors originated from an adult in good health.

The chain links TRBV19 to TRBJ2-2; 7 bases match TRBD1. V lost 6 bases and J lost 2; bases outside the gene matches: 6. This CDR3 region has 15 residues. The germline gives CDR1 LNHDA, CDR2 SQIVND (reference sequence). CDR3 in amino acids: CASSPTGTNTGELFF. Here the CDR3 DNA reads TGTGCCAGTAGCCCGACAGGGACCAACACCGGGGAGCTGTTTTTT.

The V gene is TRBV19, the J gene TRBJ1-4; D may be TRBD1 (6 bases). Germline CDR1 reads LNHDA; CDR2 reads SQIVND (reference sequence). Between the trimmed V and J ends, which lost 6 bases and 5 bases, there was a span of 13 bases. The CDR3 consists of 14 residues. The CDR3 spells CASRTGTMNEKLFF. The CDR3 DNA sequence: TGTGCCAGTAGGACCGGGACAATGAATGAAAAACTGTTTTTT.